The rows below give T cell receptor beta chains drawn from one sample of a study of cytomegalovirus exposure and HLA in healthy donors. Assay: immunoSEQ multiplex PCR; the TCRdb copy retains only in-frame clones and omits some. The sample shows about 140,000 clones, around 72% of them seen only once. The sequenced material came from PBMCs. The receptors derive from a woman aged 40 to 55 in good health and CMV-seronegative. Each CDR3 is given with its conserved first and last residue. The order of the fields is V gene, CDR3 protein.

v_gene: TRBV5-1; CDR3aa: CASSLGLAGEDEQFF
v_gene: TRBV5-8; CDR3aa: CASSLTFGTGGYTF
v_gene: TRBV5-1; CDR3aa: CASSPPGNTEAFF
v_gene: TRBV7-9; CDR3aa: CASSSERGGGTDTQYF
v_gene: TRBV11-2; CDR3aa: CASSITGAGTGELFF
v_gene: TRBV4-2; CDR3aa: CASSQGSGGANEQYF
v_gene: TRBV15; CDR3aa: CATSRDRRLIGELFF
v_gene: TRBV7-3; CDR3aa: CASSPTGQGGGYTF
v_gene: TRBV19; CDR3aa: CASSTLSGSYGYTF
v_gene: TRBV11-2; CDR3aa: CASRYFGGGSYNEQFF
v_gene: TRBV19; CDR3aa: CASTPRVAGGNTGELFF
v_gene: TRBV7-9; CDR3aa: CASSLDGAGAGTNTGELFF
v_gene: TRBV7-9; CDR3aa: CASSLSPTATEAFF
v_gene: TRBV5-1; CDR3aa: CASSLTRVVWDEQFF
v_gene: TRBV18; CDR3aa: CASSIGTQGSSYTF
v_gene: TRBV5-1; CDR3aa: CASSEDREQETQYF
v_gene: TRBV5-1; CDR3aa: CASSLTGTANEQFF
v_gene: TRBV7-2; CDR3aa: CASSPTPTRSEKLFF
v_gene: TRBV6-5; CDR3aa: CASTKTENTEAFF
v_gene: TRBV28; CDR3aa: CASIITFPNTEAFF
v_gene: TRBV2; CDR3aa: CASSENPGVANEKLFF
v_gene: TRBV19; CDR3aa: CASTMGRGTRLFF
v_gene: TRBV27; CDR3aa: CASSLSVTGGHNEQFF